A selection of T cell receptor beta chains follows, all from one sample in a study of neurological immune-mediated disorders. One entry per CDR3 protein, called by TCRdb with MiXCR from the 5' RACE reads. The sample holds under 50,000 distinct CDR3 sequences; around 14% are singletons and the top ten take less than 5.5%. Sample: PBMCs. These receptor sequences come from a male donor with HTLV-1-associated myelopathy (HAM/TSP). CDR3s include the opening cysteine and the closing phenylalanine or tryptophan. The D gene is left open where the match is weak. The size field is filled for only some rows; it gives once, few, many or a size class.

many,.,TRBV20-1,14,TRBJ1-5,CSARRVVSNQPQHF,TGCAGTGCTAGACGGGTTGTCAGCAATCAGCCCCAGCATTTT
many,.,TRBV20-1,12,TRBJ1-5,CSARVGDQPQHF,TGCAGTGCTAGGGTGGGGGATCAGCCCCAGCATTTT
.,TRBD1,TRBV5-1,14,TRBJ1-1,CASSLDTGATEAFF,TGCGCCAGCAGCTTGGATACAGGGGCCACTGAAGCTTTCTTT
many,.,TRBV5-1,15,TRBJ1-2,CASSSWGQGASGYTF,TGCGCCAGCAGCTCCTGGGGGCAGGGAGCAAGTGGCTACACCTTC
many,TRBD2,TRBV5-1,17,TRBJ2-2,CASSLEGSGGGTGELFF,TGCGCCAGCAGCTTGGAAGGAAGCGGGGGGGGTACCGGGGAGCTGTTTTTT
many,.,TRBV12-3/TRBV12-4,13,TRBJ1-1,CASSFNSATEAFF,TGTGCCAGCAGTTTCAACAGTGCAACTGAAGCTTTCTTT
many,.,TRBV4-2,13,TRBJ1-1,CASSQAGRTEAFF,TGTGCCAGCAGCCAAGCAGGGAGGACTGAAGCTTTCTTT
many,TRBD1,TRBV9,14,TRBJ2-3,CASSLSETGNTQYF,TGTGCCAGCAGCCTCTCCGAGACAGGGAATACGCAGTATTTT
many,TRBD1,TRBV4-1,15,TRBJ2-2,CASSHGQGATGELFF,TGCGCCAGCAGCCATGGACAGGGGGCTACCGGGGAGCTGTTTTTT
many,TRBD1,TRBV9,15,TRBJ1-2,CASSVADRGRRGYTF,TGTGCCAGCAGCGTAGCGGACAGGGGGAGAAGGGGCTACACCTTC
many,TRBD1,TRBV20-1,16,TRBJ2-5,CSARDRPGQGKETQYF,TGCAGTGCTAGAGATCGGCCGGGACAGGGGAAGGAGACCCAGTACTTC
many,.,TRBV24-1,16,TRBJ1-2,CATSDSPRRPLEGYTF,TGTGCCACCAGTGATTCCCCCCGGCGCCCTTTGGAGGGCTACACCTTC
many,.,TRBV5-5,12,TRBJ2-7,CASSQANSEQYF,TGTGCCAGCAGCCAAGCCAATAGCGAGCAGTACTTC
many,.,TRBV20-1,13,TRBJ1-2,CSARGGAHYGYTF,TGCAGTGCTAGAGGAGGGGCCCACTATGGCTACACCTTC
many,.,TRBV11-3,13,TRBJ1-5,CASSLEQNQPQHF,TGTGCCAGCAGCTTAGAACAGAATCAGCCCCAGCATTTT
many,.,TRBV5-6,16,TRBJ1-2,CASSLGGFVPYYGYTF,TGTGCCAGCAGCTTGGGGGGATTTGTCCCGTACTATGGCTACACCTTC
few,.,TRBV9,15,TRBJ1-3,CASSDGTLSGNTIYF,TGTGCCAGCAGCGACGGAACCCTCTCTGGAAACACCATATATTTT